The 23 T cell receptor beta chains in this list originate from one sample, sequenced in a study of shared clonotypes between healthy human individuals. Repertoires were generated with immunoSEQ multiplex PCR, while TCRdb's copy carries only in-frame clones and drops some. Of over a million clones in the sample, approximately 96% are singletons; the top ten hold approximately 1.1%. Specimen: naive CD4+ T cells sorted from blood. The subset is: CD45RA+ positively selected. These receptors all stem from a man under 40 in good health.

This clone was seen a single time. Other DNA sequences within the sample encode an identical CDR3. This chain connects TRBV9 to TRBJ2-5; 9 positions agree with TRBD2. Trimming at V came to 0 bases and at J to 4 bases, leaving 7 bases not matched to a gene. Germline-derived CDR1 and CDR2 are SGDLS and YYNGEE. This CDR3 is 16 amino acids long. Here the CDR3 reads CASSVEAGGPGETQYF. CDR3 DNA: TGTGCCAGCAGCGTAGAGGCGGGAGGGCCTGGAGAGACCCAGTACTTC.

V is TRBV6-5 and J is TRBJ1-1; D is uncertain. Germline CDR1 MNHEY, CDR2 SVGAGI. Trimming shortened V by 0 bases and J by 3 bases, and 14 bases separated the two germline ends. The CDR3 consists of 16 residues. CDR3 sequence: CASSYSALRRHTEAFF. The CDR3 coding sequence is TGTGCCAGCAGTTACTCGGCTCTCCGCAGACACACTGAAGCTTTCTTT.

The rearrangement links TRBV11-2 to TRBJ2-1; 7 bases are shared with TRBD1. The CDR3 has 15 residues. V shed 4 bases and J 5 bases; nucleotides not matched to a gene: 8. CDR1 is SGHAT, CDR2 FQNNGV, per germline. This chain's CDR3 is CASSSLKGADNEQFF. The CDR3 nucleotides are TGTGCCAGCAGCTCCCTGAAGGGGGCTGACAATGAGCAGTTCTTC.

This chain links TRBV5-4 with TRBJ2-3, with 8 nucleotides matching TRBD2. CDR3 length equals 17 residues. V lost 4 bases and J lost 0; bases outside the gene matches: 10. From germline, CDR1 is SGHNT and CDR2 YYREEE (reference sequence). The CDR3 loop reads CASSVSGSGASTDTQYF. CDR3 coding DNA: TGTGCCAGCAGCGTTAGCGGTAGCGGGGCTAGCACAGATACGCAGTATTTT.

The chain is built from TRBV6-1 and TRBJ2-7; 12 bases are shared with TRBD2. This CDR3 region has 13 residues. V lost 8 bases, J lost 7 bases, and 6 bases stayed unmatched. The germline gives CDR1 MNHNS, CDR2 SASEGT. In DNA form, the CDR3 reads TGTGCCAGCCGACTAGCGGGAGAGCAAGAGCAGTACTTC. Protein product: CASRLAGEQEQYF.

The chain is built from TRBV7-8 and TRBJ2-7; D not certain. The germline gives CDR1 SGHVS, CDR2 FQNEAQ. Deletions cut 7 bases from V and 7 bases from J, with 14 bases between. The CDR3 contains 12 residues. This CDR3 is CASTEPPEEQYF. CDR3 sequence (DNA): TGTGCCAGCACCGAACCCCCCGAGGAGCAGTACTTC.

The chain carries TRBV11-3 and TRBJ2-2, with TRBD2 matching 12 bases. The germline V gene has CDR1 SGHNT and CDR2 YENEEA. The CDR3 is made up of 15 amino acids. Losses at the gene ends were 3 bases for V and 6 bases for J; bases not matched to a gene: 2. The CDR3 protein is CASSFRLAGAGELFF. CDR3 DNA sequence: TGTGCCAGCAGCTTTCGACTAGCGGGAGCCGGGGAGCTGTTTTTT.

The chain recombines TRBV5-6 with TRBJ2-1; D remains ambiguous. V was pared by 3 bases and J by 3 bases, with 16 bases between. The CDR3 spans 16 residues. Germline CDR1 is SGHDT and CDR2 is YYEEEE. The CDR3: CASSWTNGIGYNEQFF. The CDR3 nucleotides read TGTGCCAGCAGCTGGACGAATGGGATTGGCTACAATGAGCAGTTCTTC.

The genes are TRBV2 and TRBJ2-7; 7 bases map to TRBD1. The CDR3 is made up of 11 amino acids. The germline V gene encodes CDR1 SNHLY and CDR2 FYNNEI. V was pared by 9 bases and J by 3 bases, with 2 bases of the junction left unmatched. The CDR3 reads CARRQGYEQYF. The CDR3 DNA follows: TGTGCCAGAAGACAGGGCTACGAGCAGTACTTC.

This sequence joins TRBV6-5 and TRBJ2-1; D is uncertain. Germline V gene lookup returns CDR1 MNHEY and CDR2 SVGAGI. Trimming shortened V by 6 bases and J by 5 bases, and 14 bases separated the two germline ends. The CDR3 extends over 14 amino acids. The CDR3 spells CASRHGRLDNEQFF. CDR3 nucleotides: TGTGCCAGCAGACACGGAAGACTCGACAATGAGCAGTTCTTC.

Comment on this clone: Other nucleotide sequences from this sample produce the same CDR3. This chain uses TRBV18 with TRBJ1-2; 7 nucleotides line up with TRBD1. CDR1 KGHSH and CDR2 LQKENI come from the germline V gene. V lost 3 bases, J lost 8 bases, and 6 bases stayed unmatched. The CDR3 length is 13 residues. The CDR3 region is CASSPDRVSGYTF. For the CDR3, the DNA is TGTGCCAGCTCACCCGACAGGGTCTCCGGCTACACCTTC.

The V call is TRBV5-5, the J call TRBJ2-3; unclear D gene. V dropped 4 bases and J dropped 5 bases, with 5 bases sitting between them. Germline V lookup: CDR1 SGHKS, CDR2 YYEKEE (reference sequence). The CDR3 runs 11 residues. The CDR3 DNA follows: TGTGCCAGCAGCGTACTAGATACGCAGTATTTT. As protein: CASSVLDTQYF.

The chain is built from TRBV7-8 and TRBJ2-7; no clear D. The V and J ends lost 7 bases and 2 bases respectively, with 21 bases between them. Germline values: CDR1 SGHVS, CDR2 FQNEAQ. The CDR3 has 16 amino acids. This chain's CDR3 is CASTPPSIGGTYEQYF. The CDR3 DNA is TGTGCCAGCACCCCACCGTCCATCGGTGGAACCTACGAGCAGTACTTC.

The chain links TRBV9 to TRBJ2-1, with D unclear. This CDR3 has 17 amino acids. Germline V gene sequence: CDR1 SGDLS, CDR2 YYNGEE. V was trimmed by 0 bases and J by 11 bases, leaving 24 bases between them. CDR3 sequence: CASSVGDGSRAPNQQFF. For the CDR3, the DNA is TGTGCCAGCAGCGTAGGGGATGGCTCTAGAGCTCCTAATCAGCAGTTCTTC.

J is TRBJ2-1 and V is TRBV5-8; a possible D gene is TRBD2 (6 bases). The CDR3 is 14 residues long. The V gene lost 4 bases and the J gene lost 3 bases, with 11 bases spanning the gap. Germline V gene lookup returns CDR1 SGHTS and CDR2 YDEGEE. CDR3: CASSGGLHYNEQFF. CDR3 nucleotide sequence: TGTGCCAGCAGCGGGGGACTCCACTACAATGAGCAGTTCTTC.

This chain joins TRBV23-1 and TRBJ1-4, with TRBD1 as a possible D gene (6 bases). TRBV23-1 is annotated as an ORF whose role is uncertain. Trimming stripped 6 bases from V and 5 bases from J, with 19 bases between. The CDR3 covers 16 residues. The CDR3 loop reads CASRNLIQDRNEKLFF. The CDR3 coding sequence is TGCGCCAGCAGGAATCTTATACAAGACAGGAATGAAAAACTGTTTTTT.

V is TRBV7-6 and J is TRBJ2-1; D uncertain. This CDR3 is 15 amino acids long. V was trimmed by 5 bases and J by 0 bases, leaving 11 bases between them. In germline, CDR1 is SGHVS, CDR2 FNYEAQ. The CDR3, as DNA: TGTGCCAGCAGCCTGGAAATCTACTCCTACAATGAGCAGTTCTTC. It yields the protein CASSLEIYSYNEQFF.

The count of this clone is one. The genes are TRBV2 and TRBJ2-3; 9 nucleotides line up with TRBD1. The ends lost 6 bases at V and 4 bases at J; junction bases unmatched: 5. The CDR3 has 14 amino acids. CDR1 is SNHLY, CDR2 FYNNEI, per germline. The CDR3 sequence is CASRRTGDSDTQYF. The CDR3 nucleotides are TGTGCCAGCAGACGGACAGGGGATTCAGATACGCAGTATTTT.

V is TRBV5-1 and J is TRBJ2-6, with D tentatively TRBD1 (5 bases). Looked up from germline, CDR1 is SGHRS and CDR2 is YFSETQ. The CDR3 is 14 amino acids. Trimming shortened V by 8 bases and J by 0 bases, and 9 bases separated the two germline ends. CDR3 in amino acids: CASLDSSGANVLTF. The CDR3 region has the DNA TGCGCCAGTCTTGACAGCTCTGGGGCCAACGTCCTGACTTTC.

The V gene is TRBV5-1, the J gene TRBJ2-7; TRBD1 matches at 10 bases. The V segment lost 1 base and the J segment 9 bases; nucleotides outside the gene matches: 13. Germline values: CDR1 SGHRS, CDR2 YFSETQ. The CDR3 is made up of 16 amino acids. The CDR3 nucleotides read TGCGCCAGCAGCTTGACAGGGGACAGGGGTTGGATGGGGCAGTACTTC. This sequence encodes CASSLTGDRGWMGQYF. Supplemented by reference TRBV5-1 and TRBJ2-7, the full variable domain reads KAGVTQTPRYLIKTRGQQVTLSCSPISGHRSVSWYQQTPGQGLQFLFEYFSETQRNKGNFPGRFSGRQFSNSRSEMNVSTLELGDSALYLCASSLTGDRGWMGQYFGPGTRLTVT.

The rearrangement uses TRBV6-1 and TRBJ2-7; 7 positions agree with TRBD1. Trimming cost V 1 base and J 4 bases; bases outside gene matches: 7. CDR1 is MNHNS, CDR2 SASEGT, per germline. The CDR3 consists of 15 residues. CDR3 residues: CASSEGGRGLYEQYF. CDR3 coding DNA: TGTGCCAGCAGTGAAGGGGGAAGGGGGCTGTACGAGCAGTACTTC.

This rearrangement joins TRBV7-8 to TRBJ2-7, with D maybe TRBD2 (5 bases). Germline CDR1 reads SGHVS; CDR2 reads FQNEAQ. The V gene lost 3 bases and the J gene lost 4 bases, with 19 bases spanning the gap. The length of the CDR3 is 16 residues. The CDR3 sequence: CASSFRRGGLLYEQYF. The CDR3 coding sequence is TGTGCCAGCAGCTTTCGAAGAGGAGGTTTATTGTACGAGCAGTACTTC.

Here the CDR3 DNA reads TGTGCCAGCTCACCACCAGCCAGGGCCAAAGAGACCCAGTACTTC. Translating gives CASSPPARAKETQYF. The chain links TRBV18 to TRBJ2-5; perhaps TRBD1 as D (5 bases). Trimming shortened V by 0 bases and J by 3 bases, and 11 bases separated the two germline ends. Germline CDR1 is KGHSH and CDR2 is LQKENI. This CDR3 is 15 amino acids long.